This T cell receptor (beta chain) originates from a study of CD8+ T cells in alopecia areata. Study-wide results and limits: Patients shared TCRs less clearly than mice did, possibly for HLA-related reasons. Lesional scalp, especially alopecia totalis/universalis, showed higher clonality than normal scalp.

Extraction and reverse transcription of RNA yielded cDNA as the sequencing template. TCRdb's copy holds only in-frame clones and misses some; the assay was immunoSEQ multiplex PCR. The data hold about 110,000 clones, with 59% observed a single time. Regarding this clone: Its antigen is still unknown.

Germline values: CDR1 MDHEN, CDR2 SYDVKM. This CDR3 comprises 16 residues. V was clipped by 0 bases and J by 1 base, with 13 bases between them. The TCR originated in a human donor in good health. The V call is TRBV28, the J call TRBJ2-7; D tentatively fits TRBD1 or TRBD2 (6 bases each). Input material: CD8+ T cells sorted from blood. CDR3 sequence reads: CASSLCCGTRSYEQYF. The CDR3 DNA sequence: TGTGCCAGCAGTTTATGCTGCGGGACACGGTCCTACGAGCAGTACTTC.